This TCR beta chain was found in a study of immune cell composition in non-small cell lung cancer. Looking at the study overall: Lung adenocarcinoma or squamous carcinoma made up most tumours.

The germline gives CDR1 SGHNT, CDR2 YYREEE (reference sequence). The V end was cut by 2 bases, the J end by 0 bases, with 11 bases between. The CDR3 totals 15 residues. Study-level results: In adenocarcinoma, maximal tumour-associated clone frequency tracked TIL tumour reactivity. Squamous carcinomas (roughly 80%) more often had tumour-associated clones >0.5% than adenocarcinomas (roughly 33%).

Sequencing was performed with immunoSEQ multiplex PCR; in TCRdb, only in-frame clones are kept and a portion is missing. The sample includes about 4,800 clones, about four fifths of them seen just once. This clone was seen once. Its antigen is still unknown. Genomic DNA came from frozen unsorted single-cell suspensions. The TCR sequence derives from a human donor with non-small cell lung cancer. The rearrangement joins TRBV5-4 to TRBJ1-1; maybe TRBD1 (5 bases). The sequencing sample was made of lung tumor tissue. CDR3 bases: TGTGCCAGCAGCTTTTACGACAGAATGAACACTGAAGCTTTCTTT. Translating it yields CASSFYDRMNTEAFF.